The T cell receptor beta chain described here comes from a study of CD8+CD57+ T cells in acquired aplastic anemia. Turning to this clonotype: Its antigen remains unidentified.

Germline CDR1 reads LGHDT; CDR2 reads YNNKEL (reference sequence). The V end was cut by 4 bases, the J end by 5 bases, with 14 bases between. The CDR3 sequence is 15 residues long. According to the study, genomic DNA was the template for TCR beta VDJ and CDR3 profiling. TCRdb re-called the reads through MiXCR, storing one row per CDR3 protein. The sample contains approximately 200,000 distinct CDR3 sequences, approximately 60% of which appear only once. General observations from the study: Roughly 30 was the count of CD8+ CDR3 sequences that patients shared with controls.

Sample: sorted CD4+, CD8+, or CD8+CD57+ T cells (not recorded which) from PBMCs. This chain links TRBV3-1 with TRBJ1-4, with D perhaps TRBD1 (5 bases). This sequence was found in a human donor in good health. The CDR3 DNA sequence: TGTGCCAGCAGCCCGCCGGGGGAGTTGAATGAAAAACTGTTTTTT. Its protein product is CASSPPGELNEKLFF. The entire variable domain, with the rest obtained from reference TRBV3-1 and TRBJ1-4, is as follows: DTAVSQTPKYLVTQMGNDKSIKCEQNLGHDTMYWYKQDSKKFLKIMFSYNNKELIINETVPNRFSPKSPDKAHLNLHINSLELGDSAVYFCASSPPGELNEKLFFGSGTQLSVL.